The 27 T cell receptor beta chains listed next were all sequenced from one sample in a study of blood T cell repertoires in COVID-19 (TCRdb year 2020). The library was prepared using the immunoSEQ multiplex PCR assay. TCRdb provides this immuneACCESS table in a form limited to in-frame rearrangements. Some clones are lacking; in checked studies, under half of them reflect an unresolved V gene, and why the rest are absent is not known. The sample table lists 250,000 to 300,000 clones, roughly 85% of them with a count of one. The ten top clones hold 11% of the sample. Material: peripheral blood. These receptors were taken from a woman between 65 and 79 years old with acute or convalescent COVID-19.

This clone was seen just once. The chain carries TRBV7-9 and TRBJ1-1; D gene uncertain. The CDR3 totals 13 residues. The germline V gene has CDR1 SEHNR and CDR2 FQNEAQ (reference sequence). Trimming shortened V by 5 bases and J by 1 base, and 8 bases separated the two germline ends. This CDR3 is CASSQTWNTEAFF. CDR3 nucleotide sequence: TGTGCCAGCAGCCAGACATGGAACACTGAAGCTTTCTTT. Based on the CDR3 plus reference TRBV7-9 and TRBJ1-1, the full variable domain is DTGVSQNPRHKITKRGQNVTFRCDPISEHNRLYWYRQTLGQGPEFLTYFQNEAQLEKSRLLSDRFSAERPKGSFSTLEIQRTEQGDSAMYLCASSQTWNTEAFFGQGTRLTVV.

The chain is built from TRBV10-1 and TRBJ2-1; 8 nucleotides align to TRBD2. Losses at the gene ends were 3 bases for V and 6 bases for J; bases not matched to a gene: 7. Germline V gene lookup returns CDR1 WNHNN and CDR2 SYGVQD (reference sequence). The CDR3 contains 15 residues. The CDR3 protein is CASSDRVLAGNEQFF. CDR3 DNA: TGCGCCAGCAGTGACAGGGTCCTAGCGGGCAATGAGCAGTTCTTC.

The genes are TRBV18 and TRBJ1-4; no definite D call. Germline CDR1 is KGHSH and CDR2 is LQKENI. V was cut by 4 bases and J by 6 bases, with 6 bases left in between. This CDR3 has 12 amino acids. CDR3 in amino acids: CASSRPDEKLFF. CDR3 nucleotide sequence: TGTGCCAGCTCACGGCCAGATGAAAAACTGTTTTTT.

This clone was recorded once. The chain joins TRBV29-1 to TRBJ2-7; maybe TRBD1 (6 bases). The CDR3 is 12 residues long. Germline CDR1 and CDR2: SQVTM and ANQGSEA. Trimming stripped 5 bases from V and 5 bases from J, with 13 bases between. CDR3: CSVRLGANEQYF. The CDR3 DNA sequence: TGCAGCGTTCGACTGGGGGCCAACGAGCAGTACTTC.

The V and J genes are TRBV11-2 and TRBJ2-2; perhaps TRBD1 as D (6 bases). CDR1 SGHAT and CDR2 FQNNGV come from the germline V gene. The V gene lost 5 bases and the J gene lost 2 bases, with 12 bases spanning the gap. The CDR3 covers 15 residues. CDR3 coding DNA: TGTGCCAGCAGCCCCCCGGGACACAACACCGGGGAGCTGTTTTTT. It yields the protein CASSPPGHNTGELFF.

The rearrangement joins TRBV3-1 (or the pseudogene TRBV3-2) to TRBJ2-7, with 11 bases lining up with TRBD2. This CDR3 is 14 amino acids long. The V and J ends lost 1 base and 7 bases, in that order; junction bases with no gene match: 3. Germline V CDR1 and CDR2: LGHDT, YNNKEL (reference sequence). The CDR3 spells CASSQGLAGTEQYF. In DNA form, the CDR3 reads TGTGCCAGCAGCCAAGGACTAGCGGGGACAGAGCAGTACTTC.

The chain has TRBV4-1 and TRBJ1-1; the match to TRBD1 covers 7 bases. The CDR3 loop spans 15 amino acids. V lost 2 bases to trimming and J lost 3 bases; unmatched junction nucleotides: 6. Germline V gene sequence: CDR1 MGHRA, CDR2 YSYEKL. The CDR3 is CASSQSNRGYTEAFF. CDR3 in DNA: TGCGCCAGCAGCCAATCGAACAGGGGCTACACTGAAGCTTTCTTT.

The genes are TRBV19 and TRBJ2-2, with TRBD1 as a possible D gene (5 bases). This CDR3 spans 17 amino acids. Trimming shortened V by 8 bases and J by 0 bases, and 19 bases separated the two germline ends. Germline CDR1 LNHDA, CDR2 SQIVND (reference sequence). CDR3 in amino acids: CASGASWLGPNTGELFF. DNA of the CDR3: TGTGCCAGTGGGGCGAGTTGGCTGGGCCCGAACACCGGGGAGCTGTTTTTT.

This chain connects TRBV4-1 to TRBJ2-2, with 8 bases aligning to TRBD1. With 8 bases clipped from V and 5 bases from J, the junction kept 10 bases outside the gene matches. This CDR3 is built from 15 residues. Germline V lookup: CDR1 MGHRA, CDR2 YSYEKL. Here the CDR3 DNA reads TGCGCCAGCTCTCGGACAGGGTTGGGGACCGGGGAGCTGTTTTTT. This sequence encodes CASSRTGLGTGELFF.

The rearrangement joins TRBV9 to TRBJ2-1; TRBD2 might be the D (5 bases). The CDR3 contains 12 residues. V lost 2 bases and J 10 bases, leaving 10 bases between the germline ends. Germline V gene lookup returns CDR1 SGDLS and CDR2 YYNGEE. CDR3 nucleotides: TGTGCCAGCAGCGTTTTGGAGGTCGAGCAGTTCTTC. Its protein product is CASSVLEVEQFF.

The chain combines TRBV2 with TRBJ1-2, with D unclear. Germline CDR1 is SNHLY and CDR2 is FYNNEI. This CDR3 contains 12 residues. Trimming removed 7 bases at V and 4 bases at J, with 10 bases between. The CDR3: CASNYGAYGYTF. In DNA form, the CDR3 reads TGTGCCAGCAACTACGGAGCCTATGGCTACACCTTC.

The chain recombines TRBV7-9 with TRBJ1-2; 8 nucleotides match TRBD1. CDR3 length: 16 residues. Germline loops: CDR1 SEHNR, CDR2 FQNEAQ (reference sequence). V was pared by 1 base and J by 7 bases, with 11 bases of the junction left unmatched. The CDR3 region has the DNA TGTGCCAGCAGCTTAGGCCGGGGGGACAGGATCCGTGGCTACACCTTC. Its protein is CASSLGRGDRIRGYTF.

This chain uses TRBV27 with TRBJ1-5, with 10 bases identical to TRBD1. This CDR3 contains 15 residues. V lost 9 bases to trimming and J lost 6 bases; unmatched junction nucleotides: 11. Germline V gene data show CDR1 as MNHEY and CDR2 as SMNVEV (reference sequence). The CDR3 sequence is CARNKTGGILQPQHF. CDR3 bases: TGTGCCAGGAATAAGACAGGGGGCATTCTTCAGCCCCAGCATTTT.

The chain recombines TRBV12-5 with TRBJ1-3; D ambiguous. Germline CDR1 LGHNT, CDR2 FRNRAP. The CDR3 sequence is 13 residues long. V lost 5 bases to trimming and J lost 2 bases, with 7 bases between them. For the CDR3, the DNA is TGTGCTAGTGGTCTCCTAACTGGAAACACCATATATTTT. Protein: CASGLLTGNTIYF.

The chain has TRBV5-6 and TRBJ2-5; D uncertain. The V end was cut by 4 bases, the J end by 2 bases, with 3 bases between. The CDR3 loop spans 11 amino acids. Per the germline V gene, CDR1 is SGHDT and CDR2 is YYEEEE. CDR3 amino acids: CASSQQETQYF. DNA for the CDR3: TGTGCCAGCAGCCAGCAAGAGACCCAGTACTTC.

This clone was found once. The CDR3 region is CASSTQGPLGTQYF. CDR3 sequence (DNA): TGTGCCAGTAGTACCCAGGGGCCTTTGGGGACCCAGTACTTC. The chain combines TRBV19 with TRBJ2-5; D may be TRBD1 (6 bases). The germline CDR1 and CDR2 sequences are LNHDA and SQIVND (reference sequence). V was clipped by 4 bases and J by 7 bases, with 16 bases between them. CDR3 length: 14 residues.

V is TRBV2 and J is TRBJ1-1; D is unclear. In germline, CDR1 is SNHLY, CDR2 FYNNEI. V was shortened by 0 bases and J by 11 bases, with 10 bases between the two germline ends. The CDR3 length is 12 residues. The CDR3 spells CASSEARVWAFF. CDR3 bases: TGTGCCAGCAGTGAAGCTAGAGTGTGGGCTTTCTTT.

The genes are TRBV9 and TRBJ2-1; 11 bases are a match to TRBD2. The germline V gene encodes CDR1 SGDLS and CDR2 YYNGEE. The CDR3 totals 18 residues. The ends lost 0 bases at V and 7 bases at J; junction bases unmatched: 12. The CDR3 region has the DNA TGTGCCAGCAGCGTAGAGTTGTCTAGCGGGGGGCTTGGGAATGAGCAGTTCTTC. Encoded protein: CASSVELSSGGLGNEQFF.

The V call is TRBV4-1, the J call TRBJ2-3, with unresolved D. The V end was cut by 8 bases, the J end by 4 bases, with 10 bases between. Looked up from germline, CDR1 is MGHRA and CDR2 is YSYEKL. This CDR3 comprises 12 residues. The CDR3 DNA sequence: TGCGCCAGCGGTTTAGTCGCAGATACGCAGTATTTT. Translation gives CASGLVADTQYF.

CDR3 in amino acids: CSARGGQAFF. The CDR3 bases are TGCAGTGCTAGGGGTGGACAGGCTTTCTTT. The chain uses TRBV20-1 and TRBJ1-1; D possibly corresponds to TRBD1 (6 bases). Germline lookup yields CDR1 DFQATT and CDR2 SNEGSKA (reference sequence). V lost 3 bases, J lost 11 bases, and 10 bases lay in between. The length of the CDR3 is 10 residues.

This chain connects TRBV7-2 to TRBJ1-1, with 7 positions matching TRBD1. V shed 3 bases, J shed 1 base, and the junction held 8 bases outside the gene matches. The CDR3 is made up of 16 amino acids. In germline, CDR1 is SGHTA, CDR2 FQGNSA. CDR3 sequence reads: CASSFSPTGPNTEAFF. In nucleotides, the CDR3 is TGTGCCAGCAGCTTCTCCCCGACAGGGCCGAACACTGAAGCTTTCTTT.

J is TRBJ1-1 and V is TRBV12-3 or TRBV12-4, with D perhaps TRBD1 (5 bases). The V gene lost 5 bases and the J gene lost 8 bases, with 9 bases spanning the gap. The CDR3 spans 11 residues. The CDR3, as DNA: TGTGCCAGCAGTCTGACAGCAGAAGCTTTCTTT. The encoded protein is CASSLTAEAFF.

The chain links TRBV9 to TRBJ2-1; 7 positions agree with TRBD2. Germline V gene lookup returns CDR1 SGDLS and CDR2 YYNGEE. The V gene end was trimmed by 6 bases and the J gene end by 1 base; junction bases not matched to a gene: 13. This CDR3 comprises 17 residues. The CDR3 bases are TGTGCCAGCACCTCTTGGGGGGAGCGGGGATCCTACAATGAGCAGTTCTTC. Translating it yields CASTSWGERGSYNEQFF.

This chain joins TRBV5-1 and TRBJ1-2, with TRBD1 matching 9 bases. CDR1 is SGHRS, CDR2 YFSETQ, per germline. Germline trimming cut 4 bases from V and 4 bases from J; bases unmatched to any gene: 5. The CDR3 length is 14 residues. CDR3 protein: CASSPGTGRYGYTF. The DNA of the CDR3 is TGCGCCAGCAGCCCCGGGACAGGGCGCTATGGCTACACCTTC.

This sequence joins TRBV5-1 and TRBJ1-5; 10 nucleotides line up with TRBD1. The CDR3 has 15 residues. V was pared by 5 bases and J by 6 bases, with 8 bases of the junction left unmatched. Per germline, CDR1 SGHRS and CDR2 YFSETQ. The CDR3: CASRPGQGSRQPQHF. The DNA for the CDR3 is TGCGCCAGCAGACCGGGACAGGGGAGTCGTCAGCCCCAGCATTTT.

This chain joins TRBV5-4 and TRBJ1-3; TRBD1 matches at 9 bases. Germline CDR1 and CDR2: SGHNT and YYREEE (reference sequence). V lost 4 bases, J lost 4 bases, and 6 bases stayed unmatched. The CDR3 runs 15 residues. The CDR3 sequence: CASSRAGTGGNTIYF. In nucleotides, the CDR3 is TGTGCCAGCAGCAGAGCCGGGACAGGGGGAAACACCATATATTTT.

The chain links TRBV7-2 to TRBJ2-7; a possible D gene is TRBD1 (6 bases). This CDR3 is 13 amino acids long. The germline V gene has CDR1 SGHTA and CDR2 FQGNSA. Deletions cut 6 bases from V and 6 bases from J, with 15 bases between. CDR3 in DNA: TGTGCCAGCAGACGGTTACAGGGCTCCGAGCAGTACTTC. Protein: CASRRLQGSEQYF.